The 26 T cell receptor beta chains below come from one sample, sequenced in a study of T cell repertoires in cytomegalovirus infection. A single record per CDR3 protein comes from TCRdb applying MiXCR to the reads. The sample holds under 850,000 distinct CDR3 sequences, roughly a third seen once. The sequenced sample consisted of PBMCs. The receptor set was obtained from a human donor in good health (CMV status not recorded). Some clones in this sample may be carry-over from other donors' samples.

This clonotype was seen a few times. The CDR3 region has the DNA TGTGCCAGCAGCCTTTGGACAGGGGAGACCGGGGAGCTGTTTTTT. As protein: CASSLWTGETGELFF. This chain connects TRBV5-5 to TRBJ2-2, with 9 bases aligning to TRBD1. Germline V gene sequence: CDR1 SGHKS, CDR2 YYEKEE (reference sequence). CDR3 size: 15 residues. Trimming cost V 4 bases and J 5 bases; bases outside gene matches: 6.

This clonotype was counted between two and nine times. CDR3 amino acids: CASSIQSNEQFF. In DNA form, the CDR3 reads TGTGCCAGCAGTATCCAATCCAATGAGCAGTTCTTC. This chain joins TRBV12-3 or TRBV12-4 and TRBJ2-1; no definite D call. The ends were cut back, 5 bases at V and 6 bases at J, with 8 bases in the middle. The CDR3 extends over 12 amino acids.

This clonotype was found a few times. J is TRBJ2-1 and V is TRBV19; unclear D gene. This CDR3 comprises 13 residues. The V gene lost 5 bases and the J gene lost 10 bases, with 15 bases spanning the gap. Germline V gives CDR1 LNHDA, CDR2 SQIVND (reference sequence). As DNA, the CDR3 is TGTGCCAGTAGTCCGTTGACTTCCCGGGAGCAGTTCTTC. Amino acid sequence: CASSPLTSREQFF.

This clonotype has a count of ten or more. This chain connects TRBV20-1 to TRBJ2-1; 10 bases are a match to TRBD2. CDR1 and CDR2 from the germline V gene are DFQATT and SNEGSKA (reference sequence). V lost 5 bases and J lost 5; bases outside the gene matches: 6. This CDR3 has 14 residues. Here the CDR3 reads CSAPGLAVNNEQFF. The DNA of the CDR3 is TGCAGTGCTCCAGGACTAGCGGTAAACAATGAGCAGTTCTTC.

The table lists this clonotype with many counts. The chain carries TRBV7-8 and TRBJ1-4, with no clear D. The germline CDR1 and CDR2 sequences are SGHVS and FQNEAQ. This CDR3 has 12 residues. The V end lost 3 bases, the J end lost 12 bases, and 11 bases lay between the germline ends. CDR3 in amino acids: CASSFSGRELFF. The CDR3 nucleotides are TGTGCCAGCAGCTTCTCCGGGCGGGAACTGTTTTTT.

This clonotype was seen only once. A read error may account for a junction end that differs from germline. The chain links TRBV11-2 to TRBJ2-5; the match to TRBD2 covers 8 bases. The CDR3 consists of 16 residues. Germline V gene sequence: CDR1 SGHAT, CDR2 FQNNGV. The CDR3 nucleotides are TGTTCCAGCAGCTTAGACGTCGGGACTAGTTTTGAGACCCAGTACTTC. It specifies CSSSLDVGTSFETQYF.

V is TRBV4-1 and J is TRBJ2-7; 9 bases agree with TRBD2. J lost 2 bases, V lost 1 base, and 3 bases had no gene match. Per the germline V gene, CDR1 is MGHRA and CDR2 is YSYEKL. The CDR3 covers 15 residues. In nucleotides, the CDR3 is TGCGCCAGCAGCCAAGGCGGGGGGGGCACCTACGAGCAGTACTTC. Its protein product is CASSQGGGGTYEQYF.

This clonotype was seen a handful of times. The CDR3 loop reads CASSLWGGGVLETQYF. The CDR3 region has the DNA TGTGCCAGCAGTTTATGGGGCGGGGGGGTTCTAGAGACCCAGTACTTC. The chain couples TRBV28 to TRBJ2-5; 9 bases align to TRBD2. Per the germline V gene, CDR1 is MDHEN and CDR2 is SYDVKM. The CDR3 length is 16 residues. V shed 0 bases and J 4 bases; nucleotides not matched to a gene: 6.

The chain is built from TRBV28 and TRBJ2-3; no clear D gene. CDR1 MDHEN and CDR2 SYDVKM come from the germline V gene. V lost 5 bases and J lost 2, with 20 bases in between. The length of the CDR3 is 17 residues. The CDR3 sequence: CASSTHPGRRVTDTQYF. The DNA of the CDR3 is TGTGCCAGCAGTACCCACCCGGGCAGAAGGGTCACAGATACGCAGTATTTT.

The chain joins TRBV5-1 to TRBJ2-2; no definite D call. Germline-derived CDR1 and CDR2 are SGHRS and YFSETQ. V was shortened by 2 bases and J by 7 bases, with 15 bases between the two germline ends. The CDR3 is 15 amino acids. The chain's CDR3 is CASSFRPAGDGELFF. CDR3 nucleotides: TGCGCCAGCAGCTTTCGACCGGCTGGGGACGGGGAGCTGTTTTTT.

This CDR3 reads CASSRRGTGALGNTQYF. CDR3 nucleotide sequence: TGTGCCAGCAGTAGAAGGGGGACAGGGGCCCTTGGGAATACGCAGTATTTT. The V and J genes are TRBV6-2 or TRBV6-3 and TRBJ2-3, with 10 nucleotides matching TRBD1. CDR3 length: 17 amino acids. The germline V gene has CDR1 MNHEY and CDR2 SVGEGT. The junction had 15 bases not matched to a gene; V was cut back by 5 bases and J by 7 bases.

CDR3 DNA sequence: TGCAGCGTCGGAAGAAACAGGGATGAAAAACTGTTTTTT. Translated: CSVGRNRDEKLFF. The chain is built from TRBV29-1 and TRBJ1-4; a possible D gene is TRBD1 (6 bases). V was trimmed by 6 bases and J by 6 bases, leaving 14 bases between them. CDR3 size: 13 residues. CDR1 is SQVTM, CDR2 ANQGSEA, per germline.

This clonotype was seen repeatedly, ten times or more. The chain uses TRBV7-8 and TRBJ1-1, with unresolved D. This CDR3 is built from 14 residues. V dropped 5 bases and J dropped 6 bases, with 16 bases sitting between them. CDR1 and CDR2 from the germline V gene are SGHVS and FQNEAQ. The chain's CDR3 is CASSPDHAEPEAFF. CDR3 coding DNA: TGTGCCAGCAGCCCCGACCACGCCGAGCCTGAAGCTTTCTTT.

The table lists this clonotype with many counts. V gene TRBV7-9 combines with J gene TRBJ2-7; D is unresolved. V lost 6 bases, J lost 3 bases, and 6 bases lay in between. The CDR3 contains 11 residues. Germline loops: CDR1 SEHNR, CDR2 FQNEAQ (reference sequence). The CDR3 loop reads CASSWDYEQYF. In DNA, the CDR3 is TGTGCCAGCAGTTGGGACTACGAGCAGTACTTC.

The CDR3 loop reads CASSFRTGGNYEQYF. For the CDR3, the DNA is TGTGCCAGCAGTTTTCGAACAGGGGGCAACTACGAGCAGTACTTC. The J gene is TRBJ2-7, the V gene TRBV27, with TRBD1 matching 9 bases. CDR1 MNHEY and CDR2 SMNVEV come from the germline V gene (reference sequence). J gave up 3 bases and V 3 bases, and 6 bases lay outside the gene matches. This CDR3 region has 15 residues.

This clonotype was counted between two and nine times. The chain carries TRBV4-1 and TRBJ2-7; TRBD1 is a possible D gene (6 bases). Per the germline V gene, CDR1 is MGHRA and CDR2 is YSYEKL. Trimming took 4 bases from V and 2 from J, leaving 18 bases between them. The CDR3 is 16 residues long. The CDR3 DNA reads as TGCGCCAGCAGCCCAATCCAGCAGGACAGAACCTACGAGCAGTACTTC. Translation gives CASSPIQQDRTYEQYF.

The rearrangement links TRBV20-1 to TRBJ1-3, with D perhaps TRBD1 (6 bases). Deletions cut 6 bases from V and 3 bases from J, with 21 bases between. Looked up from germline, CDR1 is DFQATT and CDR2 is SNEGSKA (reference sequence). The CDR3 totals 16 residues. The CDR3 protein is CSARDLTGRFGNTIYF. CDR3 DNA sequence: TGCAGTGCCAGGGACTTAACAGGGAGATTTGGAAACACCATATATTTT.

This clonotype came up a few times. The chain has TRBV12-3 or TRBV12-4 and TRBJ2-6, with no clear D. The length of the CDR3 is 17 residues. With 6 bases removed from V and 1 base from J, the gap between germline ends came to 16 bases. The CDR3, as DNA: TGTGCCAGCAGCCACCAGGTGAAGGGTTCTGGGGCCAACGTCCTGACTTTC. This codes for CASSHQVKGSGANVLTF.

The chain is built from TRBV7-4 and TRBJ1-6; possibly TRBD1 for D (5 bases). V was trimmed by 4 bases and J by 13 bases, leaving 11 bases between them. Germline V gene lookup returns CDR1 SGHVT and CDR2 SQSDAQ. The CDR3 contains 12 residues. CDR3 in DNA: TGTGCCAGCAGCTCCCTGGGGGGGCCCCTCCACTTT. It encodes CASSSLGGPLHF. The full variable domain, in which reference TRBV7-4 and TRBJ1-6 provide the parts outside the CDR3, is GAGVSQSPRYKVAKRGRDVALRCDSISGHVTLYWYRQTLGQGSEVLTYSQSDAQRDKSGRPSGRFSAERPERSVSTLKIQRTEQGDSAVYLCASSSLGGPLHFGNGTRLTVT.

This clonotype occurred a few times. The chain has TRBV11-2 and TRBJ2-3; D not certain. Trimming pared 5 bases from V and 1 base from J, leaving 13 bases between. The CDR3 extends over 15 amino acids. The germline gives CDR1 SGHAT, CDR2 FQNNGV. CDR3 nucleotides: TGTGCCAGCAGCCCCCAGGCGGTTGGCACAGATACGCAGTATTTT. It specifies CASSPQAVGTDTQYF.

This clonotype was recorded many times. This chain uses TRBV7-6 with TRBJ2-1; 10 nucleotides agree with TRBD2. Per germline, CDR1 SGHVS and CDR2 FNYEAQ. Trimming removed 3 bases from V and 5 bases from J; junction bases left unmatched: 1. The CDR3 length is 14 residues. The CDR3 loop is CASSFLAGDNEQFF. The CDR3 DNA is TGTGCCAGCAGCTTTCTAGCGGGAGACAATGAGCAGTTCTTC.

The chain carries TRBV20-1 and TRBJ2-7, with D unclear. With 3 bases removed from V and 3 bases from J, the gap between germline ends came to 12 bases. The CDR3 totals 13 residues. Germline V gene data show CDR1 as DFQATT and CDR2 as SNEGSKA (reference sequence). CDR3 coding DNA: TGCAGTGCTAGGGGTGGGATCCTCTACGAGCAGTACTTC. This sequence encodes CSARGGILYEQYF.

This CDR3 reads CASSPLDRGLGEQYF. The DNA of the CDR3 is TGTGCCAGCAGCCCCTTAGACAGGGGGCTTGGGGAGCAGTACTTC. The V call is TRBV7-9, the J call TRBJ2-7, with 10 bases identical to TRBD1. CDR3 length: 15 residues. V lost 5 bases to trimming and J lost 7 bases; unmatched junction nucleotides: 11. Germline loops: CDR1 SEHNR, CDR2 FQNEAQ (reference sequence).

The chain joins TRBV7-9 to TRBJ1-2; the match to TRBD1 covers 10 bases. Germline-derived CDR1 and CDR2 are SEHNR and FQNEAQ (reference sequence). Trimming removed 2 bases from V and 5 bases from J; junction bases left unmatched: 8. The CDR3 extends over 16 amino acids. CDR3 DNA: TGTGCCAGCAGCTTAACGGGACAGGGGCGTCGTTATGGCTACACCTTC. Protein sequence: CASSLTGQGRRYGYTF.

This clonotype has more than one count but fewer than ten. The rearrangement uses TRBV5-1 and TRBJ2-3; D not resolved. This CDR3 comprises 13 residues. Trimming pared 4 bases from V and 0 bases from J, leaving 6 bases between. Germline-derived CDR1 and CDR2 are SGHRS and YFSETQ. CDR3 coding DNA: TGCGCCAGCAGCGTGGACAGCACAGATACGCAGTATTTT. Its translation: CASSVDSTDTQYF.

This clonotype has only a few counts. CDR3 in DNA: TGTGCCAGTAGTCGAGCGGGACTAGCGGGCCAAGAGACCCAGTACTTC. Translation: CASSRAGLAGQETQYF. V usage is TRBV19 and J usage is TRBJ2-5, with 12 nucleotides matching TRBD2. The junction had 5 bases not matched to a gene; V was cut back by 5 bases and J by 1 base. Per the germline V gene, CDR1 is LNHDA and CDR2 is SQIVND (reference sequence). This CDR3 is built from 16 residues.